These T cell receptor beta chains were read from a single sample in a study of shared clonotypes between healthy human individuals. Sequencing used immunoSEQ multiplex PCR; TCRdb keeps in-frame clones, though not all of them. This sample has about 980,000 clones, with 70% to 85% found just once. Sequenced material: memory CD4+ T cells sorted from blood. The receptor set was obtained from a young man in good health. Both conserved end residues are trimmed from each CDR3. The size entry is marked missing in some rows and otherwise reads once, few, many or a size class.

abundance	j_gene	v_gene	CDR3aa
NA	TRBJ2-4	TRBV6-9	ASSCSTIPQAKNIQY
NA	TRBJ2-7	TRBV11-3	ASSLGGSAYEQY
NA	TRBJ2-7	TRBV6-5	ASSYSAGGGVYEQY
NA	TRBJ2-5	TRBV4-3	ASSQLGQEQETQY
once	TRBJ2-3	TRBV5-1	ASSLEGKPTDTQY
NA	TRBJ2-2	TRBV9	ASSVGRVTGELF
NA	TRBJ1-1	TRBV20-1	STGQGFMAF
NA	TRBJ2-1	TRBV11-3	ASSPRQGSYNEQF
NA	TRBJ2-2	TRBV6-5	ASKDTGELF
NA	TRBJ2-5	TRBV2	ASRGGLQETQY
NA	TRBJ1-5	TRBV6-1	ASSDFGNSNQPQH
NA	TRBJ1-2	TRBV6-5	ASSYRGPNYGYT
NA	TRBJ1-1	TRBV5-4	ASSLETGTEAF
NA	TRBJ2-4	TRBV5-1	ASTPNGERLAKNIQY
NA	TRBJ2-3	TRBV11-2	ASSLDIHGAKVVDTQY
NA	TRBJ2-1	TRBV5-5	ASSPGLAGAGHEQF
NA	TRBJ1-5	TRBV5-1	ASSETGVANQPQH
NA	TRBJ2-2	TRBV2	ASSRTGELF
few	TRBJ1-1	TRBV6-5	ASSYSRTGGLVEAF
NA	TRBJ2-2	TRBV5-1	ASSTGQGVGELF
NA	TRBJ1-6	TRBV9	ASSVDVDSPLH
NA	TRBJ1-1	TRBV10-3	AAGRGGAEAF
NA	TRBJ2-2	TRBV6-1	ASSEAWSSNTGELF
NA	TRBJ2-7	TRBV5-1	ASSFDRVGAEQY
NA	NA	TRBV29-1	SVEGSYPDYEQY
NA	TRBJ1-1	TRBV6-5	ASSYSIRGAEAF
NA	TRBJ2-3	TRBV5-1	ASSFQLAGSTDTQY
NA	TRBJ1-5	TRBV10-3	AISIQGEGQPQH
few	TRBJ2-2	TRBV30	AWSTGTSTTGELF
NA	TRBJ2-7	TRBV6-6	ASSYRGGAAYEQY
once	TRBJ1-6	TRBV10-2	ASSAAAANSPLH
NA	TRBJ2-1	TRBV29-1	SVEPRTSGGLNEQF
NA	TRBJ2-7	TRBV4-3	ASSQGTSSSYEQY
few	TRBJ1-5	TRBV7-9	ASTHGTGFNQPQH
NA	TRBJ2-7	TRBV19	ASSPTGPYSYEQY
NA	TRBJ1-2	TRBV18	ASSPREHYGYT
NA	TRBJ2-3	TRBV10-3	AAGLAITDTQY
few	TRBJ2-3	TRBV15	ATGGGKFTDTQY
NA	TRBJ1-4	TRBV5-1	ASSPGDFEKLF
NA	TRBJ1-5	TRBV19	ASSRGYQPQH
NA	TRBJ2-5	TRBV30	ALQGWGETQY
few	TRBJ1-1	TRBV11-2	ASSLGLTGGTEAF